This T cell receptor beta chain was sequenced in a study of vaccination effects on CD4 cells after COVID-19. Whole-study results and caveats: Few convalescent patients were included, and no early post-infection timepoints were sampled.

Germline lookup yields CDR1 SGHKS and CDR2 YYEKEE (reference sequence). This CDR3 has 14 residues. Trimming pared 3 bases from V and 5 bases from J, leaving 14 bases between. Before sequencing took place, the ViraFEST assay used viral peptide pools to expand antigen-specific CD4+ T cells. Having been cultured for around ten days, the cells underwent CD4+ T cell isolation. Each participant was given two doses of one vaccine (BNT162b2 or mRNA-1273). Prior SARS-CoV-2 infection was absent in the vaccine recipients, as shown by negative nucleocapsid antibodies. Each well held 1.5 million to 2 million PBMC cultured with about 9.1 ug/ml peptides and about 10 IU/ml IL-2. Half the medium was replaced with IL-2 medium on days 3 and 7. With regard to this clone: Its target is not known.

Libraries were prepared by immunoSEQ multiplex PCR; TCRdb keeps only in-frame clonotypes and omits some of them. The sample lists roughly 56,000 clones; 73% were seen once. The clonotype originates from a human donor who received a COVID-19 vaccine. The input for sequencing was CD4+ T cells from PBMCs cultured with HCoV-229E spike peptides, taken after COVID-19 vaccination. The chain recombines TRBV5-5 with TRBJ1-2; no reliable D call. The CDR3 bases are TGTGCCAGCAGCTCAGGTCGGGGAAATTATGGCTACACCTTC. Its translation: CASSSGRGNYGYTF.